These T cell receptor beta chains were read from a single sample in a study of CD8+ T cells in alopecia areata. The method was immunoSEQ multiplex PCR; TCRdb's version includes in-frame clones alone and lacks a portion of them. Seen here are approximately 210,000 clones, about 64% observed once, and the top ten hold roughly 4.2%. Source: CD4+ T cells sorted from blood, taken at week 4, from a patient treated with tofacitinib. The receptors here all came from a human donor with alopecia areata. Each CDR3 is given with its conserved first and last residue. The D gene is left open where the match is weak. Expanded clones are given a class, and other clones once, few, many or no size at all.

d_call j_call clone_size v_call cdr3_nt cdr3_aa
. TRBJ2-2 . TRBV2 TGTGCCAGCAGTGGGGGCACGGTAACCGGGGAGCTGTTTTTT CASSGGTVTGELFF
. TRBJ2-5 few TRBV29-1 TGCAGCGCCCAGCCAGCGGGCAGGGAGACCCAGTACTTC CSAQPAGRETQYF
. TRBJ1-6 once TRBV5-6 TGTGCCAGCAGCCCCTCGTTCGGGGCGACTTCACCCCTCCACTTT CASSPSFGATSPLHF
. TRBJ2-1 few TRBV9 TGTGCCAGCAGCGTAGGTCAGGGTCTCTACAATGAGCAGTTCTTC CASSVGQGLYNEQFF
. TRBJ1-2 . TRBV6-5 TGTGCCAGCAGTAAACAGGGCTATGGCTACACCTTC CASSKQGYGYTF
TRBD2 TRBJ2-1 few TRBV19 TGTGCCAGTAGGAAAGGACTAGCGGGATTCCGAGGAGAGCAGTTCTTC CASRKGLAGFRGEQFF
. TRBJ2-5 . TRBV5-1 TGCGCCAGCAGCTTATCCCCAGAGACCCAGTACTTC CASSLSPETQYF
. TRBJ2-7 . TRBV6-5 TGTGCCAGCAGTTACTCAACAGGTCATCCCTACGAGCAGTACTTC CASSYSTGHPYEQYF
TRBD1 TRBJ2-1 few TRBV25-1 TGTGCCAGCAGTTGGACAGGGGGAAGCAATGAGCAGTTCTTC CASSWTGGSNEQFF
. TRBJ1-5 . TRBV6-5 TGTGCCAGCAGTTACGCCGTAGATCAGCCCCAGCATTTT CASSYAVDQPQHF
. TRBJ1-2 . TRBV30 TGTGCCTACTTGGGATATAACTATGGCTACACCTTC CAYLGYNYGYTF
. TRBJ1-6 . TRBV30 TGTGCCTGGCAGGGGCTTAATTCACCCCTCCACTTT CAWQGLNSPLHF
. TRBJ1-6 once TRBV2 TGTGCCAGCAGTGAAGCGTTCGCTTCACCCCTCCACTTT CASSEAFASPLHF
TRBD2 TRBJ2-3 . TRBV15 TGTGCCACCAGCACCCGGCGGGAGGGCGCGCAGTATTTT CATSTRREGAQYF
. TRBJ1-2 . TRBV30 TGTGCCTGGAGTCCAGCCGGGACTGGGGACGGCTACACCTTC CAWSPAGTGDGYTF
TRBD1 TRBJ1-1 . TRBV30 TGTGCCTGGAGGGGCAGGGGGTGGAAGACTGAAGCTTTCTTT CAWRGRGWKTEAFF
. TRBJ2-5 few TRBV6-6 TGTGCCAGCAGTTCGGCCCCACAAGAGACCCAGTACTTC CASSSAPQETQYF